Below are 30 T cell receptor beta chains sequenced from a single sample in a study of blood T cell repertoires in COVID-19. Here immunoSEQ multiplex PCR was the method, and the copy in TCRdb shows in-frame clones only, minus some. The data show 150,000 or so clones, approximately 92% seen once. The sample was peripheral blood. The receptors stem from a woman aged 35 to 49 with acute or convalescent COVID-19.

The chain joins TRBV5-4 to TRBJ1-3, with 7 nucleotides matching TRBD1. This CDR3 comprises 15 residues. Germline V CDR1 and CDR2: SGHNT, YYREEE (reference sequence). V dropped 1 base and J dropped 3; count of bases not matched to a gene: 4. CDR3: CASSLQGGDGNTIYF. CDR3 coding DNA: TGTGCCAGCAGCTTGCAGGGGGGAGATGGAAACACCATATATTTT.

The gene calls are TRBV4-2 and TRBJ2-6; the D gene is possibly TRBD2 (6 bases). Trimming removed 0 bases from V and 3 bases from J, with 12 bases in between. The CDR3 loop spans 17 amino acids. Germline V CDR1 and CDR2: LGHNA, YNFKEQ. This CDR3 reads CASSQDRGLIGANVLTF. The CDR3 nucleotides read TGTGCCAGCAGCCAAGATCGGGGACTTATTGGGGCCAACGTCCTGACTTTC.

The chain's CDR3 is CASIRVNTGELFF. Here the CDR3 DNA reads TGTGCCAGTATCCGGGTCAACACCGGGGAGCTGTTTTTT. The chain has TRBV2 and TRBJ2-2; D unresolved. The V gene's germline CDR1 is SNHLY and CDR2 FYNNEI. The CDR3 loop spans 13 amino acids. Between the trimmed V and J ends, which lost 9 bases and 2 bases, there was a span of 10 bases.

The CDR3 spells CAWARTSGSQYF. The CDR3 DNA follows: TGTGCCTGGGCCCGGACTAGCGGGAGTCAGTACTTC. The chain links TRBV30 to TRBJ2-7, with TRBD2 matching 13 bases. The CDR3 runs 12 residues. With 5 bases clipped from V and 10 bases from J, the junction kept 5 bases outside the gene matches. In germline, CDR1 is GTSNPN, CDR2 SVGIG (reference sequence). Full variable domain (remainder filled in from reference TRBV30 and TRBJ2-7): SQTIHQWPATLVQPVGSPLSLECTVEGTSNPNLYWYRQAAGRGLQLLFYSVGIGQISSEVPQNLSASRPQDRQFILSSKKLLLSDSGFYLCAWARTSGSQYFGPGTRLTVT.

This chain connects TRBV5-3 to TRBJ1-6, with 7 bases matching TRBD1. TRBV5-3 is labeled an ORF, and its function is uncertain. This CDR3 comprises 15 residues. J lost 10 bases, V lost 4 bases, and 11 bases had no gene match. Written as DNA, the CDR3 is TGTGCCAGAAGCCGAGTACTAAGGGGGCACTCACCCCTCCACTTT. Its translation is CARSRVLRGHSPLHF.

The chain uses TRBV2 and TRBJ2-1; no clear D. The CDR3 extends over 10 amino acids. V was pared by 8 bases and J by 10 bases, with 9 bases between. Germline V gives CDR1 SNHLY, CDR2 FYNNEI. CDR3 in amino acids: CASSLTEQFF. CDR3 nucleotides: TGTGCCAGCTCCTTGACAGAGCAGTTCTTC.

This clone has only one observation. This chain links TRBV5-1 with TRBJ2-3; 9 bases fit TRBD2. CDR3 length: 18 amino acids. V shed 0 bases and J 3 bases; nucleotides not matched to a gene: 11. The germline V gene encodes CDR1 SGHRS and CDR2 YFSETQ. The CDR3 sequence: CASSLAVAGDPGTDTQYF. CDR3 bases: TGCGCCAGCAGCTTGGCGGTAGCGGGGGACCCTGGTACAGATACGCAGTATTTT. Full variable domain (remainder filled in from reference TRBV5-1 and TRBJ2-3): KAGVTQTPRYLIKTRGQQVTLSCSPISGHRSVSWYQQTPGQGLQFLFEYFSETQRNKGNFPGRFSGRQFSNSRSEMNVSTLELGDSALYLCASSLAVAGDPGTDTQYFGPGTRLTVL.

This clone was counted between two and nine times. The chain employs TRBV3-1 (or the pseudogene TRBV3-2) and TRBJ1-1; D not resolved. The CDR3 runs 14 residues. V was pared by 1 base and J by 1 base, with 7 bases between. CDR1 is LGHDT and CDR2 is YNNKEL in the germline V gene (reference sequence). The DNA of the CDR3 is TGTGCCAGCAGCCAAGTACTTGGGAACACTGAAGCTTTCTTT. As protein: CASSQVLGNTEAFF.

This chain uses TRBV3-1 (or the pseudogene TRBV3-2) with TRBJ2-7, with TRBD1 identical over 7 bases. CDR1 and CDR2 (germline): LGHDT, YNNKEL (reference sequence). J gave up 1 base and V 8 bases, and 8 bases lay outside the gene matches. This CDR3 contains 14 residues. The DNA of the CDR3 is TGTGCCAGCCAGGACAGGAGCTTTTCCTACGAGCAGTACTTC. Translating gives CASQDRSFSYEQYF.

The chain has TRBV6-6 and TRBJ1-2, with D perhaps matching TRBD1 (6 bases). Trimming removed 2 bases from V and 8 bases from J, with 12 bases in between. Germline CDR1 is MNHNY and CDR2 is SVGAGI (reference sequence). The CDR3 covers 13 residues. The CDR3 spells CASSYLTGRGYTF. CDR3 DNA: TGTGCCAGCAGTTACCTGACAGGCCGAGGCTACACCTTC.

V and J are TRBV5-6 and TRBJ2-6, with D perhaps matching TRBD1 (6 bases). The V and J ends lost 1 base and 4 bases respectively, with 9 bases between them. This CDR3 contains 15 residues. CDR1 SGHDT and CDR2 YYEEEE come from the germline V gene. Here the CDR3 DNA reads TGTGCCAGCAGCTTGACAGGGCCCGGGGCCAACGTCCTGACTTTC. Its translation is CASSLTGPGANVLTF. The variable domain in full, with the rest retrieved from reference TRBV5-6 and TRBJ2-6, is DAGVTQSPTHLIKTRGQQVTLRCSPKSGHDTVSWYQQALGQGPQFIFQYYEEEERQRGNFPDRFSGHQFPNYSSELNVNALLLGDSALYLCASSLTGPGANVLTFGAGSRLTVL.

This rearrangement joins TRBV30 to TRBJ2-7; possible D gene TRBD1, 6 bases. This CDR3 is built from 13 residues. The germline gives CDR1 GTSNPN, CDR2 SVGIG (reference sequence). Trimming took off 2 bases at V and 0 bases at J, with 8 bases between the two ends. CDR3 loop: CAWSPTGSYEQYF. DNA for the CDR3: TGTGCCTGGAGTCCGACAGGCTCCTACGAGCAGTACTTC.

This CDR3 is CASSQDLGRDTEAFF. The CDR3 nucleotides are TGTGCCAGCAGCCAAGATTTAGGCAGGGACACTGAAGCTTTCTTT. The J gene is TRBJ1-1, the V gene TRBV4-2; D is perhaps TRBD1 (5 bases). Germline V gene sequence: CDR1 LGHNA, CDR2 YNFKEQ. The V and J ends lost 0 bases and 3 bases respectively, with 11 bases between them. The CDR3 sequence is 15 residues long.

This clone was found once. This chain joins TRBV24-1 and TRBJ2-3, with D possibly TRBD2 on 5 matching bases. The CDR3 loop spans 15 amino acids. The V and J ends lost 4 bases and 2 bases respectively, with 12 bases between them. The germline V gene has CDR1 KGHDR and CDR2 SFDVKD. Here the CDR3 DNA reads TGTGCCACCAGTGACTCGGCGGAGGTCACAGATACGCAGTATTTT. Translation gives CATSDSAEVTDTQYF.

The CDR3 bases are TGTGCCAGCAGCTTAGACAATGTGAGGACAGGGAATTCACCCCTCCACTTT. Translated: CASSLDNVRTGNSPLHF. The V and J genes are TRBV7-9 and TRBJ1-6, with 8 bases aligning to TRBD1. Unmatched junction bases numbered 9, after V lost 1 base and J lost 7 bases. The germline V gene encodes CDR1 SEHNR and CDR2 FQNEAQ (reference sequence). The CDR3 spans 17 residues.

The J gene is TRBJ1-6, the V gene TRBV11-2, with 12 nucleotides matching TRBD1. The CDR3 has 19 amino acids. The V gene's germline CDR1 is SGHAT and CDR2 FQNNGV. Unmatched junction bases numbered 9, after V lost 6 bases and J lost 0 bases. The CDR3 DNA reads as TGTGCCAGCAGAAGAACCGGGACAGGGGGCTTCTCCTATAATTCACCCCTCCACTTT. Translation: CASRRTGTGGFSYNSPLHF.

V gene TRBV9 combines with J gene TRBJ2-2; 10 bases match TRBD2. Germline V gene lookup returns CDR1 SGDLS and CDR2 YYNGEE. V gave up 4 bases and J gave up 2 bases; unmatched junction bases: 14. The CDR3 runs to 19 residues. CDR3 nucleotides: TGTGCCAGCAGCTCGAACCTACATAGCGGGGGGCGAAACACCGGGGAGCTGTTTTTT. Protein sequence: CASSSNLHSGGRNTGELFF.

A few counts support this clone. This rearrangement joins TRBV10-3 to TRBJ2-7; tentatively, D is TRBD1 (5 bases). This CDR3 region has 15 residues. Germline CDR1 reads ENHRY; CDR2 reads SYGVKD. Trimming stripped 0 bases from V and 4 bases from J, with 13 bases between. DNA for the CDR3: TGTGCCATCAGTGAGTCGACAGCCAGGGCATACGAGCAGTACTTC. Its translation: CAISESTARAYEQYF.

This sequence joins TRBV9 and TRBJ2-1, with D perhaps matching TRBD2 (5 bases). Germline V CDR1 and CDR2: SGDLS, YYNGEE. The CDR3 sequence is 16 residues long. V was cut by 1 base and J by 3 bases, with 14 bases left in between. The CDR3 spells CASSVLREEGYNEQFF. The CDR3 bases are TGTGCCAGCAGCGTACTTAGGGAAGAGGGCTACAATGAGCAGTTCTTC.

The chain links TRBV29-1 to TRBJ1-2, with 9 bases matching TRBD1. Losses at the gene ends were 4 bases for V and 4 bases for J; bases not matched to a gene: 7. The CDR3 sequence is 14 residues long. Germline assignment: CDR1 SQVTM and CDR2 ANQGSEA. CDR3 residues: CSVGGTGSSYGYTF. For the CDR3, the DNA is TGCAGCGTTGGCGGGACAGGGTCTTCCTATGGCTACACCTTC.

The chain has TRBV3-1 (or the pseudogene TRBV3-2) and TRBJ2-6; no definite D call. Germline V gives CDR1 LGHDT, CDR2 YNNKEL (reference sequence). This CDR3 region has 19 residues. The germline V and J ends were trimmed by 2 bases and 0 bases, with 17 bases remaining between them. In DNA form, the CDR3 reads TGTGCCAGCAGCCAATATTTAAGCCTTGTTAGCTCTGGGGCCAACGTCCTGACTTTC. Its protein product is CASSQYLSLVSSGANVLTF.

The chain carries TRBV19 and TRBJ1-5; 8 bases map to TRBD1. V was pared by 6 bases and J by 7 bases, with 8 bases of the junction left unmatched. There are 14 residues in the CDR3. Germline-derived CDR1 and CDR2 are LNHDA and SQIVND (reference sequence). The CDR3 loop is CASSQTGERQPQHF. In nucleotides, the CDR3 is TGTGCCAGTAGCCAGACAGGGGAGCGACAGCCCCAGCATTTT.

The chain links TRBV27 to TRBJ2-1; the match to TRBD2 covers 13 bases. Germline values: CDR1 MNHEY, CDR2 SMNVEV (reference sequence). The length of the CDR3 is 15 residues. Trimming at V came to 5 bases and at J to 6 bases, leaving 4 bases not matched to a gene. CDR3: CASSTGTSGVNEQFF. CDR3 DNA: TGTGCCAGCAGTACCGGGACTAGCGGGGTCAATGAGCAGTTCTTC.

The chain joins TRBV11-3 to TRBJ2-1; 9 bases are shared with TRBD2. The CDR3 has 18 residues. V was clipped by 2 bases and J by 0 bases; unmatched bases: 8. From germline, CDR1 is SGHNT and CDR2 YENEEA. The CDR3 DNA follows: TGTGCCAGCAGCTTACGCCCTAGCGGGGTAAGCTCCTACAATGAGCAGTTCTTC. It yields the protein CASSLRPSGVSSYNEQFF.

This chain joins TRBV27 and TRBJ2-3; 12 bases are shared with TRBD2. Germline CDR1 reads MNHEY; CDR2 reads SMNVEV (reference sequence). This CDR3 region has 17 residues. The V and J ends lost 1 base and 5 bases, in that order; junction bases with no gene match: 7. CDR3 bases: TGTGCCAGCAGTTTATTCCCTAGCGGGGGGGCGGGAGATACGCAGTATTTT. Its translation: CASSLFPSGGAGDTQYF.

The rearrangement joins TRBV28 to TRBJ2-7, with a possible D match to TRBD1 (5 bases). Germline CDR1 reads MDHEN; CDR2 reads SYDVKM. The CDR3 has 15 amino acids. Between the trimmed V and J ends, which lost 6 bases and 2 bases, there was a span of 17 bases. In DNA form, the CDR3 reads TGTGCCAGCAGCCCCGGTCAAGAGACAGCCTACGAGCAGTACTTC. Translated, it gives CASSPGQETAYEQYF.

This clone was seen a few times. CDR3 residues: CASSIFTGEQFF. The DNA of the CDR3 is TGCGCCAGCAGCATCTTCACGGGTGAGCAGTTCTTC. The V and J genes are TRBV4-1 and TRBJ2-1, with D uncertain. V shed 5 bases and J shed 9 bases, with 11 bases lying between them. Germline CDR1 is MGHRA and CDR2 is YSYEKL. The CDR3 runs 12 residues.

The rearrangement joins TRBV6-5 to TRBJ1-2; TRBD1 matches 9 bases. CDR1 is MNHEY and CDR2 is SVGAGI in the germline V gene. After removal of 6 bases from V and 2 bases from J, the junction contained 7 bases not matched to a gene. This CDR3 has 15 amino acids. CDR3 sequence reads: CASSYGTGWNYGYTF. The CDR3 DNA reads TGTGCCAGCAGCTACGGGACAGGGTGGAACTATGGCTACACCTTC.

The V and J genes are TRBV11-2 and TRBJ2-7; D is uncertain. Germline values: CDR1 SGHAT, CDR2 FQNNGV. V dropped 5 bases and J dropped 6 bases, with 5 bases sitting between them. The CDR3 loop spans 10 amino acids. CDR3: CASSRFEQYF. Here the CDR3 DNA reads TGTGCCAGCAGCCGTTTCGAGCAGTACTTC.

The chain couples TRBV19 to TRBJ1-2; D is possibly TRBD1 (6 bases). Deletions cut 1 base from V and 6 bases from J, with 9 bases between. This CDR3 contains 13 residues. CDR1 and CDR2 from the germline V gene are LNHDA and SQIVND (reference sequence). The CDR3 here is CASSIGQVDGYTF. CDR3 coding DNA: TGTGCCAGTAGTATAGGACAGGTTGATGGCTACACCTTC.